The 10 T cell receptor beta chains below come from one sample, sequenced in a study of blood T cell repertoires in COVID-19. Profiling relied on immunoSEQ multiplex PCR, and the TCRdb table lists in-frame clones only, not all of them. The table lists roughly 300,000 clones, under 95% of them singletons. What was sequenced was PBMCs or T cells enriched from blood (not recorded which). Receptors were obtained from a woman aged 30 to 39 who had recovered from COVID-19.

CDR3 sequence: CASSSTGKVTF. The DNA of the CDR3 is TGTGCCAGCAGTTCGACAGGGAAAGTCACCTTC. This chain connects TRBV27 to TRBJ1-2, with 7 bases fitting TRBD1. V was clipped by 4 bases and J by 13 bases; unmatched bases: 6. This CDR3 spans 11 amino acids. The germline V gene has CDR1 MNHEY and CDR2 SMNVEV (reference sequence).

The chain uses TRBV7-2 and TRBJ2-1; TRBD2 matches at 11 bases. V dropped 5 bases and J dropped 3; count of bases not matched to a gene: 3. The CDR3 sequence is 15 residues long. Germline assignment: CDR1 SGHTA and CDR2 FQGNSA. The CDR3 DNA is TGTGCCAGCAGCGACACTAGCGGGAGCTACAATGAGCAGTTCTTC. As protein: CASSDTSGSYNEQFF.

The chain uses TRBV28 and TRBJ2-5, with TRBD2 matching 10 bases. The CDR3 is made up of 15 amino acids. The V gene end was trimmed by 8 bases and the J gene end by 1 base; junction bases not matched to a gene: 7. Germline V lookup: CDR1 MDHEN, CDR2 SYDVKM. CDR3 DNA sequence: TGTGCCAGCGCCAGCGGGGGGGGGCTCCAAGAGACCCAGTACTTC. This gives the protein CASASGGGLQETQYF.

The V gene is TRBV7-8, the J gene TRBJ2-7, with a possible D match to TRBD1 (6 bases). The CDR3 runs 14 residues. Germline V gene sequence: CDR1 SGHVS, CDR2 FQNEAQ. V gave up 5 bases and J gave up 5 bases, with 16 bases separating them. CDR3 coding DNA: TGTGCCAGCAGCCCCGGGACAACGTCCAACGAGCAGTACTTC. This encodes CASSPGTTSNEQYF.

The chain links TRBV6-2 or TRBV6-3 to TRBJ1-2, with a possible D match to TRBD1 (5 bases). Trimming took off 2 bases at V and 3 bases at J, with 7 bases between the two ends. The CDR3 has 13 amino acids. Germline-derived CDR1 and CDR2 are MNHEY and SVGEGT. The chain's CDR3 is CASSYDSHYGYTF. DNA for the CDR3: TGTGCCAGCAGTTACGACAGCCACTATGGCTACACCTTC.

The V call is TRBV3-1 (or the pseudogene TRBV3-2), the J call TRBJ1-6; TRBD1 might be the D (5 bases). The ends were cut back, 2 bases at V and 2 bases at J, with 13 bases in the middle. The CDR3 contains 17 residues. Germline CDR1 reads LGHDT; CDR2 reads YNNKEL (reference sequence). CDR3 amino acids: CASSQTSGAAYNSPLHF. The CDR3 DNA reads as TGTGCCAGCAGCCAAACTTCTGGGGCAGCCTATAATTCACCCCTCCACTTT.

The V gene is TRBV18, the J gene TRBJ2-7, with 8 bases fitting TRBD1. The CDR3 covers 17 residues. Germline values: CDR1 KGHSH, CDR2 LQKENI. Losses at the gene ends were 4 bases for V and 6 bases for J; bases not matched to a gene: 17. The CDR3 loop reads CASSRNPSRTGLAEQYF. In DNA form, the CDR3 reads TGTGCCAGCTCACGAAACCCTAGTAGGACAGGGCTGGCCGAGCAGTACTTC.

The gene calls are TRBV19 and TRBJ1-4, with a possible D match to TRBD1 (6 bases). Germline loops: CDR1 LNHDA, CDR2 SQIVND (reference sequence). CDR3 size: 14 residues. Between the trimmed V and J ends, which lost 4 bases and 5 bases, there was a span of 11 bases. This CDR3 is CASSTDRRNEKLFF. The CDR3 DNA is TGTGCCAGTAGTACCGACAGGAGGAATGAAAAACTGTTTTTT.

The gene calls are TRBV28 and TRBJ1-4, with 10 bases lining up with TRBD1. The trim removed 7 bases at V and 10 bases at J, leaving 9 bases unmatched. The CDR3 is 14 residues long. Germline V lookup: CDR1 MDHEN, CDR2 SYDVKM. The CDR3 region has the DNA TGTGCCAGCACTCCTGGGACAGGGGAAGGAAAACTGTTTTTT. Translating it yields CASTPGTGEGKLFF. The whole variable domain, filled in from reference TRBV28 and TRBJ1-4, reads DVKVTQSSRYLVKRTGEKVFLECVQDMDHENMFWYRQDPGLGLRLIYFSYDVKMKEKGDIPEGYSVSREKKERFSLILESASTNQTSMYLCASTPGTGEGKLFFGSGTQLSVL.

The V and J genes are TRBV3-1 (or the pseudogene TRBV3-2) and TRBJ2-7; 7 bases align to TRBD1. This CDR3 region has 14 residues. Germline assignment: CDR1 LGHDT and CDR2 YNNKEL (reference sequence). The trim removed 4 bases at V and 3 bases at J, leaving 6 bases unmatched. The CDR3 loop is CASSLSGDSYEQYF. Written as DNA, the CDR3 is TGTGCCAGCAGCCTGTCCGGGGACAGCTACGAGCAGTACTTC.